The clone carrying this T cell receptor (beta chain) was seen at least ten times. This CDR3 has 16 amino acids. Trimming cost V 1 base and J 3 bases; bases outside gene matches: 3. The germline V gene encodes CDR1 SGHVS and CDR2 FNYEAQ. The source of the sample is a study of identical twins. TCRdb recomputed calls from the 5' RACE reads with MiXCR, one row per CDR3 protein. The data hold fewer than 350,000 distinct CDR3 sequences, with about 8.9% observed a single time. These data were also filed under a second study, of yellow fever vaccine responses in identical twins.

This rearrangement joins TRBV7-6 to TRBJ2-3; 11 bases agree with TRBD1. The TCR sequence derives from a woman under 30 in good health. Sequencing used memory (CD45RO+) T cells sorted from blood. The chain's CDR3 is CASSLGGTGGTDTQYF. DNA for the CDR3: TGTGCCAGCAGCTTAGGCGGGACAGGGGGAACAGATACGCAGTATTTT.